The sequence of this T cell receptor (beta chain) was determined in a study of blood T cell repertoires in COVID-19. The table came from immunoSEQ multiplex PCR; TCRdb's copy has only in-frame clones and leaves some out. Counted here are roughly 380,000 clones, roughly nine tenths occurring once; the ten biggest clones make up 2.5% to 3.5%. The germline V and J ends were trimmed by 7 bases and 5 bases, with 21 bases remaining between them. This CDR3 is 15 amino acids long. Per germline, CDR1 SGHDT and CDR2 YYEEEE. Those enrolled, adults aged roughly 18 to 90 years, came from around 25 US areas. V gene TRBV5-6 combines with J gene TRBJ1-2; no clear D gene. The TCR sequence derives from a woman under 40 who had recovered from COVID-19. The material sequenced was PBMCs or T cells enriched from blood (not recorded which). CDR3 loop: CASAKNLYSVYGYTF. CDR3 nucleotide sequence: TGTGCCAGCGCCAAAAACCTATACAGTGTTTATGGCTACACCTTC.